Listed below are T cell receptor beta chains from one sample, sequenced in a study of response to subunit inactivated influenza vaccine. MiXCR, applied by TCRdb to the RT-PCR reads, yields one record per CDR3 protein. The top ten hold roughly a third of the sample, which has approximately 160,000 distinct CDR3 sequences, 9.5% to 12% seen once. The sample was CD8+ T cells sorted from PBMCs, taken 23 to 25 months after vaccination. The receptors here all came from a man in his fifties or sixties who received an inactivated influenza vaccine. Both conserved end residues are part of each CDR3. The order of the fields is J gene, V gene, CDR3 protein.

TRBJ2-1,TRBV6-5,CASSYAGGVEQFF
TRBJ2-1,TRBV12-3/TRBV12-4,CASSPPDAGDNEQFF
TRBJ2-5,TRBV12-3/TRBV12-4,CASSRTDRAMETQYF
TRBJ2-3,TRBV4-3,CASSQAGTGADTQYF
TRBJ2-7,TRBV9,CASSPWTGIYEQYF
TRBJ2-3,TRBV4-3,CASSQDGTAGASTDTQYF
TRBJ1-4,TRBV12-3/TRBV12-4,CASSSGQGLRSNEKLFF
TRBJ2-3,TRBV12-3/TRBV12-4,CASSLAGGYTDTQYF
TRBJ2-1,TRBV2,CASSLAGGVRREQFF
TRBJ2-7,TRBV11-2,CASSLEGQGTYEQYF
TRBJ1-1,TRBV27,CASSLGQSTEAFF
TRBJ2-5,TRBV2,CASSPPRAGVQETQYF
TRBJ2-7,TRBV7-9,CASSLTGQRAYEQYF
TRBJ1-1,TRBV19,CASSIFGRTEAFF
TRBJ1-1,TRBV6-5,CASSYSQADTEAFF
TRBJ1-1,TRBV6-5,CASSYSGARILNTEAFF
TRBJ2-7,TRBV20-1,CSSEGASSYEQYF
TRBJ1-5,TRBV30,CAWIDTGRSQPQHF
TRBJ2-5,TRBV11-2,CSSSLVQLALQETQYF
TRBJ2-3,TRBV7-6,CASSIQHLATDTQYF
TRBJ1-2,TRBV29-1,CSVQTGDVYGYTF
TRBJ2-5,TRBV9,CASSVSGGPGGTQYF
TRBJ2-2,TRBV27,CASSPWTSANTGELFF
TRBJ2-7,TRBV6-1,CASSPRGWGQGVVVQYF
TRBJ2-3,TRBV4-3,CASSPWGGITGGTDTQYF
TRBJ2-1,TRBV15,CATSLTGPNEQFF
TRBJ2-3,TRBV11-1,CASTTSRTGARWEVDTQYF
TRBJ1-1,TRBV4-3,CASSLRGGTEAFF
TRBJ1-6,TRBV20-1,CSARDPGTPNSPLHF
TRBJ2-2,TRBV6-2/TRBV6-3,CASSISGGASGELFF
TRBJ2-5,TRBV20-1,CSGQGEETQYF
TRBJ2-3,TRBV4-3,CASSPRLGYGRSTDTQYF
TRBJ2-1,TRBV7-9,CASSFLAGVHEQFF
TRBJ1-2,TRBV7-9,CASSPRTGELYGYTF
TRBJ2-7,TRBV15,CATSRTRGREQYF
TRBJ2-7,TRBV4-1,CASSQILEAYEQYF
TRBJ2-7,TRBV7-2,CASSLSVYEQYF
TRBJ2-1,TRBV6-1,CASSVGSYGEQFF
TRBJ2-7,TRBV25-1,CASSGGSSGSNEQYF
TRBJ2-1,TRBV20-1,CSASSSRTRTEQFF
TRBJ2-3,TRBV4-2,CASSPEGLAGLTDTQYF
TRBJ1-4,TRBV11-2,CASSPYATNEKLFF
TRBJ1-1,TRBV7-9,CASSSTENTEAFF
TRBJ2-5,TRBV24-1,CATSDLGQHQETQYF
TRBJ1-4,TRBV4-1,CASSQDLDEAGKLFF
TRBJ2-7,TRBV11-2,CASSSGTGGEQYF
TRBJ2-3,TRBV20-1,CSVHDSGSMTDTQYF
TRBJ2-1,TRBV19,CASSMGLGLNNEQFF
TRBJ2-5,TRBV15,CATSSLEFGETQYF
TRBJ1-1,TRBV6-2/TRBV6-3,CASSTGTGTEAFF
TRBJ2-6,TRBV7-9,CASSLWDSGANVLTF
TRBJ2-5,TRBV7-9,CASTSASRRGYQETQYF
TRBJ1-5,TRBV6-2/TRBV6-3,CASRQTWASDGPQHF